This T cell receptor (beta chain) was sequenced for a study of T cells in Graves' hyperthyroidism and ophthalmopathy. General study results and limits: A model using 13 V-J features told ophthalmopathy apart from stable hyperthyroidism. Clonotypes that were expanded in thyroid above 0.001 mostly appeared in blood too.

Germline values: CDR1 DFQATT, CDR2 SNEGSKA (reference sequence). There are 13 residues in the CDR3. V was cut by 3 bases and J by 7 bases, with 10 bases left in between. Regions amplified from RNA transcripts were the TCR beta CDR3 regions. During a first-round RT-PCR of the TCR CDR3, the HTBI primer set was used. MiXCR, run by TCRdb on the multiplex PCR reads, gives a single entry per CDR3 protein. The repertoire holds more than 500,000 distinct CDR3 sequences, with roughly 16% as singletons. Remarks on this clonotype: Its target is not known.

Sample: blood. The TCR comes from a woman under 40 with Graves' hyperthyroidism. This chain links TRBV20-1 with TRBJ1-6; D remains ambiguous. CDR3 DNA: TGCAGTGCTAGTCAAAGAAGGAATTCACCCCTCCACTTT. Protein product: CSASQRRNSPLHF.